A selection of T cell receptor beta chains follows, all from one sample in a study of CD4+ T cells in melanoma. The assay was immunoSEQ multiplex PCR, and TCRdb's table has in-frame clones only and misses some. The sample has approximately 6,700 clones; approximately 70% are singletons. The specimen sequenced was cells from a culture (not recorded whether cultured in vitro). The origin of the receptors is a human donor with melanoma. CDR3s include the opening cysteine and the closing phenylalanine or tryptophan. The order of the fields is clone size, CDR3 length, J gene, D gene, V gene, CDR3 protein, CDR3 DNA. A D gene is named only where the DNA matches it firmly. Size tells how often a clone was seen (once, few, many) or the class of an expanded clone, and some rows leave it out.

few | 11 | TRBJ2-7 | NA | TRBV6-2/TRBV6-3 | CASSYSWAQYF | TGTGCCAGCAGTTATTCCTGGGCGCAGTACTTC
NA | 14 | TRBJ2-1 | TRBD2 | TRBV2 | CASSGLAGGPGQFF | TGTGCCAGCAGTGGGCTAGCGGGGGGGCCAGGGCAGTTCTTC
once | 15 | TRBJ2-3 | NA | TRBV2 | CASRAKRASTDTQYF | TGTGCCAGCAGGGCAAAACGGGCCAGCACAGATACGCAGTATTTT
NA | 14 | TRBJ2-2 | NA | TRBV6-5 | CASSYGSRGGELFF | TGTGCCAGCAGTTACGGGAGCCGGGGGGGGGAGCTGTTTTTT
NA | 15 | TRBJ1-2 | NA | TRBV6-5 | CASSYPTGYGYGYTF | TGTGCCAGCAGTTACCCCACAGGGTACGGCTATGGCTACACCTTC
NA | 13 | TRBJ1-1 | NA | TRBV7-9 | CASSPYQNTEAFF | TGTGCCAGCAGCCCCTACCAAAACACTGAAGCTTTCTTT
NA | 16 | TRBJ2-2 | NA | TRBV4-1 | CASSPLLRGGAGELFF | TGCGCCAGCAGTCCTCTACTCAGGGGTGGGGCCGGGGAGCTGTTTTTT
NA | 13 | TRBJ1-6 | TRBD1 | TRBV11-2 | CASSLTGNSPLHF | TGTGCCAGCAGCTTGACAGGGAATTCACCCCTCCACTTT
NA | 16 | TRBJ1-6 | NA | TRBV30 | CAWSGPGSSYNSPLHF | TGTGCCTGGAGTGGTCCAGGAAGCTCCTATAATTCACCCCTCCACTTT
NA | 15 | TRBJ1-4 | TRBD1 | TRBV19 | CASSVAGQVNEKLFF | TGTGCCAGTAGTGTTGCCGGACAGGTTAATGAAAAACTGTTTTTT
NA | 12 | TRBJ1-4 | NA | TRBV29-1 | CSVEAGSEKLFF | TGCAGCGTTGAGGCGGGGTCTGAAAAACTGTTTTTT
NA | 14 | TRBJ2-3 | NA | TRBV7-8 | CASSRDLHTDTQYF | TGTGCCAGCAGCCGGGATCTGCACACAGATACGCAGTATTTT
NA | 15 | TRBJ2-3 | NA | TRBV7-6 | CASSGGWGSTDTQYF | TGTGCCAGCAGCGGAGGGTGGGGGTCCACAGATACGCAGTATTTT
NA | 11 | TRBJ2-2 | NA | TRBV19 | CASTIPGELFF | TGTGCCAGTACCATCCCCGGGGAGCTGTTTTTT
NA | 13 | TRBJ2-7 | NA | TRBV27 | CASSSSPTYEQYF | TGTGCCAGCAGTTCCAGTCCGACCTACGAGCAGTACTTC
NA | 16 | TRBJ2-2 | TRBD1 | TRBV7-9 | CASRSWGTGSSGELFF | TGTGCCAGCAGATCTTGGGGGACAGGGTCATCCGGGGAGCTGTTTTTT
few | 16 | TRBJ2-5 | TRBD1 | TRBV28 | CASSTPDRDFVETQYF | TGTGCCAGCAGTACCCCGGACAGGGATTTTGTTGAGACCCAGTACTTC
NA | 13 | TRBJ1-3 | NA | TRBV11-3 | CASSPEDGNTIYF | TGTGCCAGCAGCCCGGAGGACGGAAACACCATATATTTT
NA | 16 | TRBJ2-1 | TRBD1 | TRBV5-1 | CASSLQGASSYNEQFF | TGCGCCAGCAGCTTACAGGGGGCAAGCTCCTACAATGAGCAGTTCTTC
NA | 12 | TRBJ2-7 | NA | TRBV29-1 | CSVEDHGYEQYF | TGCAGCGTTGAAGATCACGGCTACGAGCAGTACTTC
NA | 15 | TRBJ1-5 | NA | TRBV4-3 | CASSQEQRGNQPQHF | TGCGCCAGCAGCCAAGAACAGCGCGGCAATCAGCCCCAGCATTTT
NA | 15 | TRBJ1-1 | NA | TRBV11-2 | CASSSELGLNTEAFF | TGTGCCAGCAGCTCCGAATTGGGACTAAACACTGAAGCTTTCTTT
once | 12 | TRBJ2-1 | NA | TRBV5-8 | CASSFARNEQFF | TGTGCCAGCAGCTTCGCTAGGAATGAGCAGTTCTTC
once | 13 | TRBJ2-7 | TRBD1 | TRBV14 | CASSQRGLYEQYF | TGTGCCAGCAGCCAGAGGGGGCTCTACGAGCAGTACTTC
NA | 14 | TRBJ2-1 | NA | TRBV19 | CASTGVSSYNEQFF | TGTGCCAGTACTGGGGTAAGCTCCTACAATGAGCAGTTCTTC
few | 13 | TRBJ2-2 | NA | TRBV2 | CAGQRENTGELFF | TGTGCCGGCCAAAGAGAGAACACCGGGGAGCTGTTTTTT
medium-sized | 12 | TRBJ1-5 | NA | TRBV19 | CASSGHNQPQHF | TGTGCCAGTAGTGGGCACAATCAGCCCCAGCATTTT
NA | 16 | TRBJ2-1 | TRBD1 | TRBV30 | CAWSHRTQGKVNEQFF | TGTGCCTGGAGTCATCGGACACAGGGGAAGGTCAATGAGCAGTTCTTC
few | 13 | TRBJ2-7 | NA | TRBV3-1/TRBV3-2 | CASSQDRATEQYF | TGTGCCAGCAGCCAAGATAGGGCAACCGAGCAGTACTTC
NA | 17 | TRBJ2-5 | NA | TRBV27 | CASSLLGSPELQETQYF | TGTGCCAGCAGTTTATTGGGTAGCCCAGAACTACAAGAGACCCAGTACTTC
NA | 15 | TRBJ2-3 | TRBD1 | TRBV11-1 | CASRQGQGNTDTQYF | TGTGCCAGCAGACAAGGACAGGGTAACACAGATACGCAGTATTTT
NA | 13 | TRBJ1-1 | NA | TRBV7-9 | CASSLDVNTEAFF | TGTGCCAGCAGCTTAGACGTGAACACTGAAGCTTTCTTT
medium-sized | 16 | TRBJ1-3 | NA | TRBV7-2 | CASSSQEPLSGNTIYF | TGTGCCAGCAGCTCACAGGAACCCCTCTCTGGAAACACCATATATTTT
NA | 14 | TRBJ2-5 | TRBD1 | TRBV6-2/TRBV6-3 | CASSRGQGRETQYF | TGTGCCAGCAGCCGGGGACAGGGAAGAGAGACCCAGTACTTC
NA | 15 | TRBJ2-7 | TRBD1 | TRBV6-5 | CASSYSGTAIYEQYF | TGTGCCAGCAGTTATTCCGGGACAGCGATCTACGAGCAGTACTTC
once | 18 | TRBJ2-3 | NA | TRBV7-9 | CASSFLLTRETSTDTQYF | TGTGCCAGCAGCTTCCTTTTAACAAGGGAAACTAGCACAGATACGCAGTATTTT
NA | 15 | TRBJ2-7 | NA | TRBV7-6 | CASSLESDRWHEQYF | TGTGCCAGCAGCTTAGAGTCCGACAGATGGCACGAGCAGTACTTC
medium-sized | 13 | TRBJ1-2 | NA | TRBV3-1/TRBV3-2 | CASSRGDTYGYTF | TGTGCCAGCAGCCGGGGGGATACCTATGGCTACACCTTC
NA | 15 | TRBJ2-1 | TRBD2 | TRBV29-1 | CSVDLAGGSYNEQFF | TGCAGCGTTGATTTAGCGGGGGGCTCCTACAATGAGCAGTTCTTC
NA | 11 | TRBJ2-7 | NA | TRBV28 | CASSLWGEQYF | TGTGCCAGCAGTTTATGGGGCGAGCAGTACTTC
NA | 12 | TRBJ1-2 | NA | TRBV29-1 | CSVADSLYGYTF | TGCAGCGTTGCAGACAGTCTTTATGGCTACACCTTC
medium-sized | 15 | TRBJ2-5 | NA | TRBV7-9 | CASSLVGQPQETQYF | TGTGCCAGCAGCTTAGTTGGACAGCCTCAAGAGACCCAGTACTTC
NA | 17 | TRBJ2-2 | NA | TRBV9 | CASSPGRRGSSTGELFF | TGTGCCAGCAGCCCCGGGCGCAGGGGTAGTAGCACCGGGGAGCTGTTTTTT
NA | 16 | TRBJ1-1 | TRBD1 | TRBV13 | CASSQGLDRHGTEAFF | TGTGCCAGCAGTCAAGGACTGGACAGGCATGGCACTGAAGCTTTCTTT
NA | 15 | TRBJ1-5 | TRBD1 | TRBV27 | CASSKRDSLDQPQHF | TGTGCCAGCAGTAAAAGGGACAGCCTCGATCAGCCCCAGCATTTT
NA | 10 | TRBJ2-7 | NA | TRBV20-1 | CSAPTGEQYF | TGCAGTGCCCCGACAGGCGAGCAGTACTTC
NA | 14 | TRBJ2-7 | TRBD1 | TRBV7-9 | CASSLTGAVHEQYF | TGTGCCAGCAGCTTAACAGGGGCTGTCCACGAGCAGTACTTC
NA | 15 | TRBJ1-5 | NA | TRBV19 | CASSGGRVSNQPQHF | TGTGCCAGTAGTGGGGGAAGGGTTAGCAATCAGCCCCAGCATTTT
NA | 14 | TRBJ2-1 | TRBD2 | TRBV7-9 | CASSGQAGGQLQFF | TGTGCCAGCAGCGGCCAAGCGGGGGGCCAGTTGCAGTTCTTC
few | 14 | TRBJ2-1 | TRBD2 | TRBV19 | CASSLRGGWNEQFF | TGTGCCAGCTCCCTGCGGGGGGGATGGAATGAGCAGTTCTTC
NA | 16 | TRBJ2-2 | NA | TRBV4-1 | CASSQVSFGTTGELFF | TGCGCCAGCAGCCAAGTATCCTTCGGCACTACCGGGGAGCTGTTTTTT
NA | 15 | TRBJ1-1 | NA | TRBV19 | CASSMARGVSPEAFF | TGTGCCAGTAGTATGGCTAGGGGAGTATCCCCCGAAGCTTTCTTT
NA | 14 | TRBJ1-1 | NA | TRBV13 | CASSLGQMNTEAFF | TGTGCCAGCAGCTTGGGGCAAATGAACACTGAAGCTTTCTTT
NA | 15 | TRBJ1-6 | TRBD1 | TRBV7-9 | CASSLDRVRNSPLHF | TGTGCCAGCAGCCTCGACAGGGTACGAAATTCACCCCTCCACTTT
NA | 12 | TRBJ2-3 | NA | TRBV25-1 | CASSESVGTQYF | TGTGCCAGCAGTGAATCAGTGGGTACGCAGTATTTT